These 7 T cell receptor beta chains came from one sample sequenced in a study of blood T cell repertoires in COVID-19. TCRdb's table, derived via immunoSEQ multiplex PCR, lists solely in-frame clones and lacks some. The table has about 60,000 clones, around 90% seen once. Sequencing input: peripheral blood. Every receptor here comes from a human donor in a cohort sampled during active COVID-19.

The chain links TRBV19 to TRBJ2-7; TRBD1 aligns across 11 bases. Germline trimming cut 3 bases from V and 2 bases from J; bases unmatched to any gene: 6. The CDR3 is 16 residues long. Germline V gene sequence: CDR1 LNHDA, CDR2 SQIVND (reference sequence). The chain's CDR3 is CASSIVGTGGTYEQYF. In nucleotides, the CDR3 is TGTGCCAGTAGTATCGTAGGGACAGGGGGAACCTACGAGCAGTACTTC. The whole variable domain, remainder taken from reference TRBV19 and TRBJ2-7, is DGGITQSPKYLFRKEGQNVTLSCEQNLNHDAMYWYRQDPGQGLRLIYYSQIVNDFQKGDIAEGYSVSREKKESFPLTVTSAQKNPTAFYLCASSIVGTGGTYEQYFGPGTRLTVT.

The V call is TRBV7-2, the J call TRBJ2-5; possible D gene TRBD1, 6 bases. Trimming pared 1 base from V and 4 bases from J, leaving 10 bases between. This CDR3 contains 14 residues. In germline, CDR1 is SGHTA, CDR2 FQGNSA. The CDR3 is CASSLVGQRETQYF. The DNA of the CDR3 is TGTGCCAGCAGCTTAGTGGGACAACGAGAGACCCAGTACTTC.

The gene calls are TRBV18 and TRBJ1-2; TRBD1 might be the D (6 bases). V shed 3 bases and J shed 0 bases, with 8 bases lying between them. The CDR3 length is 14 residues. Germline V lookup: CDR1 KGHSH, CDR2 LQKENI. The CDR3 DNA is TGTGCCAGCTCACCGGGGACATCTAACTATGGCTACACCTTC. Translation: CASSPGTSNYGYTF.

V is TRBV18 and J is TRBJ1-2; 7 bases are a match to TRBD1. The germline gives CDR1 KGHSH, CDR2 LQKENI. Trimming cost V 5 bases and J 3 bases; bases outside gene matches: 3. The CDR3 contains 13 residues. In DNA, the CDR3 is TGTGCCAGCTCAGCTGACAGGGACTATGGCTACACCTTC. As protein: CASSADRDYGYTF.

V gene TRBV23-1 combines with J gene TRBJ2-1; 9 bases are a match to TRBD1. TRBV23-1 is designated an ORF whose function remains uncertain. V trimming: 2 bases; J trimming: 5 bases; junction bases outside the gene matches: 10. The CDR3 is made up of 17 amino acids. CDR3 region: CASSQATDRGVHNEQFF. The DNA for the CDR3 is TGCGCCAGCAGTCAAGCAACGGACAGGGGTGTCCACAATGAGCAGTTCTTC.

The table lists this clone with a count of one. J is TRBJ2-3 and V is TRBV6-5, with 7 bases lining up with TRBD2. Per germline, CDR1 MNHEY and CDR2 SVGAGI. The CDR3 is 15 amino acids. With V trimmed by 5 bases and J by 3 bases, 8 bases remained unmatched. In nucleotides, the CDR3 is TGTGCCAGCAGTCGCCCAGGGCGGGGGACAGATACGCAGTATTTT. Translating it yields CASSRPGRGTDTQYF.

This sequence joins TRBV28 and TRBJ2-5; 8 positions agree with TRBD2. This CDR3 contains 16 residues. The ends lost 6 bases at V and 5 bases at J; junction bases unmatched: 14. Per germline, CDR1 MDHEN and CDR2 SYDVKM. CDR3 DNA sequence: TGTGCCAGCAGCCGTCGTCAGGCTCCGGGGGGGGAGACCCAGTACTTC. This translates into CASSRRQAPGGETQYF.